The 16 T cell receptor beta chains below all came from one sample that was sequenced in a study of blood T cell repertoires in COVID-19. The data were produced by immunoSEQ multiplex PCR, yet TCRdb's version contains in-frame clones alone and is incomplete. Of roughly 230,000 clones listed, roughly 86% are singletons. The source material was PBMCs or T cells enriched from blood (not recorded which). The receptors here all came from a woman in her twenties or thirties with acute COVID-19.

The chain has TRBV25-1 and TRBJ1-4, with a possible D match to TRBD1 (5 bases). The CDR3 has 14 amino acids. V shed 9 bases and J shed 4 bases, with 15 bases lying between them. Germline lookup yields CDR1 MGHDK and CDR2 SYGVNS. The CDR3 sequence: CASSYQGLNEKLFF. DNA for the CDR3: TGTGCCAGTTCCTACCAGGGCCTTAATGAAAAACTGTTTTTT.

The chain links TRBV4-2 to TRBJ2-5; a weak D match, TRBD1 (6 bases). The CDR3 length is 13 residues. Germline CDR1 and CDR2: LGHNA and YNFKEQ. The V end lost 6 bases, the J end lost 2 bases, and 10 bases lay between the germline ends. CDR3 nucleotides: TGTGCCAGCAGAAAACAGGGACAAGAGACCCAGTACTTC. Translation gives CASRKQGQETQYF.

The genes are TRBV7-9 and TRBJ1-6, with 9 bases matching TRBD1. From germline, CDR1 is SEHNR and CDR2 FQNEAQ (reference sequence). The CDR3 sequence is 16 residues long. V was pared by 5 bases and J by 5 bases, with 7 bases of the junction left unmatched. The CDR3: CASSPGTGIDNSPLHF. In nucleotides, the CDR3 is TGTGCCAGCAGCCCCGGGACAGGGATTGATAATTCACCCCTCCACTTT.

This chain joins TRBV5-6 and TRBJ2-7; TRBD1 matches 7 bases. The CDR3 length is 14 residues. Trimming took 2 bases from V and 2 from J; bases not matched to a gene: 4. Per the germline V gene, CDR1 is SGHDT and CDR2 is YYEEEE. CDR3 residues: CASSLGQGAYEQYF. The DNA of the CDR3 is TGTGCCAGCAGCTTAGGGCAGGGGGCCTACGAGCAGTACTTC.

This rearrangement joins TRBV5-4 to TRBJ2-1; perhaps TRBD2 as D (6 bases). Trimming took off 2 bases at V and 8 bases at J, with 20 bases between the two ends. The CDR3 runs 16 residues. Germline loops: CDR1 SGHNT, CDR2 YYREEE (reference sequence). CDR3 region: CASSLLPGAEIYEQFF. The CDR3 nucleotides are TGTGCCAGCAGCTTACTTCCGGGAGCCGAGATCTATGAGCAGTTCTTC.

The rearrangement joins TRBV5-1 to TRBJ1-5; 9 positions match TRBD1. CDR1 is SGHRS and CDR2 is YFSETQ in the germline V gene. The CDR3 is 15 amino acids. Unmatched junction bases numbered 3, after V lost 5 bases and J lost 0 bases. In nucleotides, the CDR3 is TGCGCCAGCAGACGGACAGGGGATAGCAATCAGCCCCAGCATTTT. Protein: CASRRTGDSNQPQHF.

The chain couples TRBV19 to TRBJ2-4; 10 bases fit TRBD1. After removal of 5 bases from V and 3 bases from J, the junction contained 10 bases not matched to a gene. Germline loops: CDR1 LNHDA, CDR2 SQIVND (reference sequence). The CDR3 length is 17 residues. The CDR3 coding sequence is TGTGCCAGTAGTCCCACAGACAGGGGGCGAGGCAAAAACATTCAGTACTTC. This codes for CASSPTDRGRGKNIQYF.

This chain's CDR3 is CATSDSLDRVGSGELFF. CDR3 sequence (DNA): TGTGCCACCAGTGATTCCCTCGACAGGGTGGGAAGCGGGGAGCTGTTTTTT. The chain links TRBV24-1 to TRBJ2-2; 7 bases map to TRBD1. V was clipped by 2 bases and J by 7 bases; unmatched bases: 12. CDR1 is KGHDR and CDR2 is SFDVKD in the germline V gene. CDR3 length: 17 amino acids.

The chain carries TRBV6-5 and TRBJ2-1; 7 nucleotides match TRBD1. The length of the CDR3 is 12 residues. Germline-derived CDR1 and CDR2 are MNHEY and SVGAGI. V gave up 3 bases and J gave up 10 bases; unmatched junction bases: 3. CDR3 nucleotide sequence: TGTGCCAGCAGTTATTCGGACAGGGAGCAGTTCTTC. This codes for CASSYSDREQFF.

In DNA, the CDR3 is TGTGCCACCAGCAGACGCCAGGGGGATCGGCCCCAGCATTTT. Protein: CATSRRQGDRPQHF. The chain is built from TRBV15 and TRBJ1-5; TRBD1 matches 7 bases. Unmatched junction bases numbered 7, after V lost 2 bases and J lost 9 bases. This CDR3 region has 14 residues. Germline lookup yields CDR1 LNHNV and CDR2 YYDKDF (reference sequence).

This clone was seen once. This sequence joins TRBV19 and TRBJ2-1, with TRBD2 matching 8 bases. Losses at the gene ends were 7 bases for V and 4 bases for J; bases not matched to a gene: 9. The CDR3 runs 15 residues. Germline V gives CDR1 LNHDA, CDR2 SQIVND (reference sequence). CDR3 residues: CASNLGLAGYNEQFF. The CDR3 DNA reads TGTGCCAGTAACCTCGGGCTAGCGGGTTACAATGAGCAGTTCTTC.

The chain links TRBV19 to TRBJ1-5, with D perhaps TRBD1 (6 bases). The CDR3 has 13 amino acids. Deletions cut 0 bases from V and 6 bases from J, with 6 bases between. The germline V gene encodes CDR1 LNHDA and CDR2 SQIVND (reference sequence). This CDR3 reads CASSIEGAQPQHF. The CDR3 DNA sequence: TGTGCCAGTAGTATAGAGGGGGCTCAGCCCCAGCATTTT.

This sequence joins TRBV19 and TRBJ2-3, with 8 bases fitting TRBD2. Germline V CDR1 and CDR2: LNHDA, SQIVND (reference sequence). J lost 3 bases, V lost 1 base, and 0 bases had no gene match. CDR3 length: 14 residues. The CDR3 protein is CASSIAGGTDTQYF. CDR3 nucleotide sequence: TGTGCCAGTAGTATAGCGGGGGGGACAGATACGCAGTATTTT.

The V gene is TRBV10-1, the J gene TRBJ1-2, with D perhaps matching TRBD1 (5 bases). The germline V and J ends were trimmed by 7 bases and 3 bases, with 15 bases remaining between them. This CDR3 has 14 residues. CDR1 WNHNN and CDR2 SYGVQD come from the germline V gene (reference sequence). The CDR3 loop reads CASNSTVRDYGYTF. CDR3 DNA: TGCGCCAGCAATTCGACAGTCAGGGACTATGGCTACACCTTC.

For the CDR3, the DNA is TGTGCCAGCAGAGGACAGGGGGCCGGGCAGCCCCAGCATTTT. Amino acid sequence: CASRGQGAGQPQHF. The chain employs TRBV6-5 and TRBJ1-5, with TRBD1 identical over 11 bases. The CDR3 contains 14 residues. CDR1 is MNHEY, CDR2 SVGAGI, per germline. Trimming cost V 6 bases and J 7 bases; bases outside gene matches: 5.

V is TRBV24-1 and J is TRBJ1-2; a weak D match, TRBD1 (5 bases). The CDR3 is 15 amino acids. V gave up 7 bases and J gave up 2 bases, with 16 bases separating them. From germline, CDR1 is KGHDR and CDR2 SFDVKD. CDR3 nucleotide sequence: TGTGCCACCAGGCGGGGGGACGGCGCAAACTATGGCTACACCTTC. Its protein product is CATRRGDGANYGYTF.